These 9 T cell receptor beta chains were all obtained from the same sample, sequenced in a study of CD8+CD57+ T cells in acquired aplastic anemia. Template material for TCR beta VDJ and CDR3 profiling consisted of genomic DNA. MiXCR, applied by TCRdb to the reads, yields one record per CDR3 protein. Among 150,000 to 200,000 distinct CDR3 sequences listed, less than 65% were seen once. Sequencing was done on a sample of sorted CD4+, CD8+, or CD8+CD57+ T cells (not recorded which) from PBMCs. These receptor sequences come from a human donor with severe aplastic anemia or a healthy control (not recorded which).

Turning to this clonotype: The conserved phenylalanine or tryptophan normally closing the CDR3 is absent here, so this likely arose from a read error. The V call is TRBV27, the J call TRBJ2-3; 8 bases match TRBD2. The J segment lost 2 bases and the V segment lost 5 bases, leaving 6 bases of the junction unmatched. The germline V gene encodes CDR1 MNHEY and CDR2 SMNVEV (reference sequence). The CDR3 totals 15 residues. The CDR3 reads CASSELAGFTDTQYL. The CDR3 coding sequence is TGTGCCAGCAGTGAATTAGCGGGGTTCACAGATACGCAGTATCTT.

The rearrangement uses TRBV7-8 and TRBJ2-3; 7 nucleotides line up with TRBD1. This CDR3 comprises 16 residues. Unmatched junction bases numbered 13, after V lost 6 bases and J lost 4 bases. CDR1 SGHVS and CDR2 FQNEAQ come from the germline V gene. The CDR3 loop is CASRDLDRLQADTQYF. The CDR3 DNA sequence: TGTGCCAGCAGGGACTTGGACAGGTTACAAGCAGATACGCAGTATTTT. The variable domain in full, completed from reference TRBV7-8 and TRBJ2-3, reads GAGVSQSPRYKVAKRGQDVALRCDPISGHVSLFWYQQALGQGPEFLTYFQNEAQLDKSGLPSDRFFAERPEGSVSTLKIQRTQQEDSAVYLCASRDLDRLQADTQYFGPGTRLTVL.

The chain links TRBV12-3 or TRBV12-4 to TRBJ1-5; D gene unclear. The germline V and J ends were trimmed by 3 bases and 5 bases, with 8 bases remaining between them. The length of the CDR3 is 13 residues. CDR3 in amino acids: CASSLSSDQPQHF. CDR3 bases: TGTGCCAGCAGTTTGTCCAGCGATCAGCCCCAGCATTTT.

This chain joins TRBV20-1 and TRBJ2-7; 7 bases align to TRBD1. V lost 6 bases to trimming and J lost 5 bases; unmatched junction nucleotides: 16. This CDR3 is built from 15 residues. Germline values: CDR1 DFQATT, CDR2 SNEGSKA (reference sequence). CDR3 protein: CSAAQGQPAADEQYF. The CDR3, as DNA: TGCAGTGCCGCGCAGGGACAGCCAGCCGCGGACGAGCAGTACTTC.

The chain joins TRBV20-1 to TRBJ1-1; 8 positions match TRBD1. Germline CDR1 and CDR2: DFQATT and SNEGSKA (reference sequence). There are 12 residues in the CDR3. The V segment lost 6 bases and the J segment 4 bases; nucleotides outside the gene matches: 4. The CDR3 DNA sequence: TGCAGTGCCCCTACAGGGGGCACTGAAGCTTTCTTT. It yields the protein CSAPTGGTEAFF.

V gene TRBV10-3 combines with J gene TRBJ2-7, with a weak D call TRBD1 (8 bases). Matching the DNA end better, TRBJ2-1 makes the J call doubtful. Germline CDR1 is ENHRY and CDR2 is SYGVKD. This CDR3 region has 16 residues. CDR3 region: CASSSTGDYLNDEQFF. Here the CDR3 DNA reads TGTGCCAGCAGCTCGACAGGGGACTACCTGAACGATGAGCAGTTCTTC.

The chain employs TRBV15 and TRBJ1-2; 8 bases are a match to TRBD1. V shed 5 bases, J shed 4 bases, and the junction held 9 bases outside the gene matches. Germline V lookup: CDR1 LNHNV, CDR2 YYDKDF (reference sequence). The CDR3 is 15 residues long. In DNA form, the CDR3 reads TGTGCCACCAGCCTCTCAGTTACAGGGGGCTATGGCTACACCTTC. It encodes CATSLSVTGGYGYTF.

The chain employs TRBV19 and TRBJ1-3; tentative D call: TRBD1 (5 bases). Trimming shortened V by 6 bases and J by 0 bases, and 15 bases separated the two germline ends. In germline, CDR1 is LNHDA, CDR2 SQIVND (reference sequence). CDR3 size: 16 residues. Written as DNA, the CDR3 is TGTGCCAGTAGACGGGGCCAGAAAAGCTCTGGAAACACCATATATTTT. Translating it yields CASRRGQKSSGNTIYF.

V usage is TRBV12-3 or TRBV12-4 and J usage is TRBJ2-3; TRBD2 aligns across 12 bases. The CDR3 is made up of 15 amino acids. J gave up 6 bases and V 5 bases, and 6 bases lay outside the gene matches. The CDR3 coding sequence is TGTGCCAGCAGTGACTCGACTAGCGGGGGCGATACGCAGTATTTT. Translating gives CASSDSTSGGDTQYF.